This T cell receptor beta chain was documented in a study of control samples from healthy donors and cancer patients. Measured with immunoSEQ multiplex PCR; TCRdb has only the in-frame clones, and not every one. The table records about 140,000 clones, roughly 88% of them present only once. The origin of this receptor is a man aged 18 to 30 in good health. The specimen was blood.

CDR3 nucleotide sequence: TGTGCCAGCAGCTTAACTAATTCACCCCTCCACTTT. Its translation is CASSLTNSPLHF. The chain recombines TRBV11-2 with TRBJ1-6; the D is unclear. Germline lookup yields CDR1 SGHAT and CDR2 FQNNGV. V lost 2 bases and J 6 bases, leaving 2 bases between the germline ends. This CDR3 spans 12 amino acids.